This TCR beta chain was captured by sequencing in a study of radiation and T cells in renal cell carcinoma. Time point indicated: baseline pretreatment blood. The treatment was: 15 Gy SBRT to primary tumor, nephrectomy 4 weeks later. Blood was sampled at baseline, 2 weeks and 4 weeks after SBRT. On this clone: Its antigen remains unidentified.

The method was immunoSEQ multiplex PCR; TCRdb's version includes in-frame clones alone and lacks a portion of them. The table records about 59,000 clones, 60% to 85% of them present only once. General study findings and limits: From baseline, blood top tumor clonotypes peaked at 2 weeks post-radiation. Baseline intratumoral clonotype presence is unknown without pretreatment biopsies.

The CDR3 has 13 residues. Germline V gives CDR1 LNHDA, CDR2 SQIVND (reference sequence). V lost 5 bases, J lost 14 bases, and 16 bases lay in between. The sequencing used blood, collected from a patient whose treatment included radiotherapy and nephrectomy. This chain joins TRBV19 and TRBJ1-6; D perhaps matches TRBD1 (6 bases). The sequence was collected from a man aged 60 to 75 with renal cell carcinoma. In DNA, the CDR3 is TGTGCCAGTAGTGTCGGGGGCTTAGGGTCCCTCCACTTT. Translated: CASSVGGLGSLHF. Variable domain in full (rest from reference TRBV19 and TRBJ1-6): DGGITQSPKYLFRKEGQNVTLSCEQNLNHDAMYWYRQDPGQGLRLIYYSQIVNDFQKGDIAEGYSVSREKKESFPLTVTSAQKNPTAFYLCASSVGGLGSLHFGNGTRLTVT.